Presented here are 7 T cell receptor beta chains from one specimen sequenced in a study of T cells after yellow fever vaccination. TCRdb analysed the 5' RACE reads with MiXCR anew, one entry per CDR3 protein. The sample records roughly 250,000 distinct CDR3 sequences, 10% to 15% being singletons. The sequenced sample was CD4+ T cells sorted from PBMCs, obtained 45 days after the yellow fever booster vaccination. Source of these receptors: a young man who received the YFV17D yellow fever vaccine.

The V call is TRBV11-1, the J call TRBJ2-3, with D possibly being TRBD1 (6 bases). The CDR3 covers 18 residues. The V gene's germline CDR1 is SGHAT and CDR2 FQDESV (reference sequence). V was clipped by 1 base and J by 2 bases, with 19 bases between them. DNA for the CDR3: TGTGCCAGCAGCTTAGGTGGGGCAGGACAGAGCATCACAGATACGCAGTATTTT. Translation gives CASSLGGAGQSITDTQYF.

This clonotype has a handful of counts. The V call is TRBV3-1, the J call TRBJ1-5; D remains unclear. Germline V gene data show CDR1 as LGHDT and CDR2 as YNNKEL (reference sequence). V was pared by 2 bases and J by 0 bases, with 8 bases between. The CDR3 totals 15 residues. CDR3 sequence reads: CASSQIYGSNQPQHF. The CDR3 nucleotides read TGTGCCAGCAGCCAAATTTACGGTAGCAATCAGCCCCAGCATTTT.

This clonotype was seen only a few times. This chain connects TRBV10-3 to TRBJ2-2; 9 bases are shared with TRBD2. This CDR3 has 15 residues. The V gene's germline CDR1 is ENHRY and CDR2 SYGVKD. V shed 10 bases, J shed 5 bases, and the junction held 11 bases outside the gene matches. This CDR3 reads CATNPGLAGTGELFF. CDR3 in DNA: TGTGCCACAAATCCGGGACTAGCTGGAACCGGGGAGCTGTTTTTT.

The gene calls are TRBV10-3 and TRBJ2-3, with 11 bases that match TRBD2. Germline V gene data show CDR1 as ENHRY and CDR2 as SYGVKD. The CDR3 consists of 16 residues. The V segment lost 3 bases and the J segment 4 bases; nucleotides outside the gene matches: 6. The CDR3 is CAISDPSGRPADTQYF. The CDR3 bases are TGTGCCATCAGTGACCCTAGCGGGAGGCCGGCAGATACGCAGTATTTT.

The V call is TRBV7-2, the J call TRBJ2-5; 7 bases align to TRBD2. The CDR3 spans 14 residues. The germline V gene encodes CDR1 SGHTA and CDR2 FQGNSA. Unmatched junction bases numbered 4, after V lost 5 bases and J lost 1 base. The CDR3 spells CASSGGLTQETQYF. The CDR3 region has the DNA TGTGCCAGCAGCGGGGGACTAACCCAAGAGACCCAGTACTTC.

The chain links TRBV5-6 to TRBJ2-3, with D maybe TRBD2 (5 bases). The V and J ends lost 4 bases and 0 bases respectively, with 15 bases between them. Germline CDR1 SGHDT, CDR2 YYEEEE. The length of the CDR3 is 16 residues. The CDR3 spells CASSRPGRTSTDTQYF. Here the CDR3 DNA reads TGTGCCAGCAGCCGTCCGGGAAGAACTAGCACAGATACGCAGTATTTT. Combining the CDR3 with reference TRBV5-6 and TRBJ2-3 gives the whole variable domain DAGVTQSPTHLIKTRGQQVTLRCSPKSGHDTVSWYQQALGQGPQFIFQYYEEEERQRGNFPDRFSGHQFPNYSSELNVNALLLGDSALYLCASSRPGRTSTDTQYFGPGTRLTVL.

This clonotype was found a few times. The chain joins TRBV9 to TRBJ1-1, with D maybe TRBD1 (5 bases). Germline-derived CDR1 and CDR2 are SGDLS and YYNGEE. Trimming left V 4 bases short and J 0 bases short, with 16 bases between. The CDR3 is 16 residues long. The CDR3 DNA is TGTGCCAGCAGCCCGACGCCGGGACTGCTGAACACTGAAGCTTTCTTT. Its protein is CASSPTPGLLNTEAFF.